This TCR beta chain was recorded in a study of blood T cell repertoires in COVID-19. Sequencing used immunoSEQ multiplex PCR; TCRdb keeps in-frame clones, though not all of them. The sample has around 67,000 clones; 85% to 90% are singletons. CDR1 and CDR2 from the germline V gene are SQVTM and ANQGSEA. V dropped 0 bases and J dropped 2; count of bases not matched to a gene: 5. The CDR3 runs to 15 residues. The specimen sequenced was peripheral blood. The V and J genes are TRBV29-1 and TRBJ2-7; TRBD2 matches 9 bases. This TCR derives from a man aged 50 to 59 with active COVID-19. Written as DNA, the CDR3 is TGCAGCGTTGAAGAGAGACTAGCGGAGGCCTACGAGCAGTACTTC. Its protein is CSVEERLAEAYEQYF.